This is a list of T cell receptor beta chains from one sample in a study of T cells after yellow fever vaccination. TCRdb re-called the 5' RACE reads with MiXCR, one entry per CDR3 protein. The table records 90,000 to 130,000 distinct CDR3 sequences, 7.5% to 9.5% of them present only once. Sequenced material: CD8+ T cells sorted from PBMCs, taken 45 days after the yellow fever booster vaccination. These TCRs come from a man aged 30-40 years who received the YFV17D yellow fever vaccine. CDR3s include the opening cysteine and the closing phenylalanine or tryptophan. D genes are given only for firm matches.

. TRBJ2-7 TRBV5-1 CASSLPYEAADEQYF
TRBD2 TRBJ2-3 TRBV7-2 CASSFGTTDTDTQYF
. TRBJ2-2 TRBV5-3 CARSLNSRRYTGELFF
. TRBJ1-3 TRBV7-9 CASSFGNTIYF
. TRBJ1-4 TRBV12-3/TRBV12-4 CASSLFRGIGEKLFF
. TRBJ2-7 TRBV4-3 CASSHSPRTATYEQYF
. TRBJ2-7 TRBV6-5 CASSYSPTYEQYF
TRBD2 TRBJ2-3 TRBV10-3 CAISVTSGLDTQYF
. TRBJ2-5 TRBV5-1 CASSRHGVRETQYF
. TRBJ2-5 TRBV24-1 CATSEGTGTPEETQYF
. TRBJ2-7 TRBV29-1 CSVEAGTLYEQYF
. TRBJ1-2 TRBV5-1 CASSWTATSAGGYTF
. TRBJ1-1 TRBV20-1 CSARDRVNTEAFF
TRBD2 TRBJ2-1 TRBV4-3 CASSQDPGLPYGEQFF
. TRBJ1-1 TRBV7-6 CASSLEAGFSVNTEAFF